One sample yielded the 8 T cell receptor beta chains listed below, sequenced in a study of T cells in Graves' hyperthyroidism and ophthalmopathy. Template material for amplifying TCR beta CDR3 regions consisted of RNA transcripts. TCR CDR3 underwent first-round RT-PCR with the HTBI primer set. One entry per CDR3 protein results from TCRdb running MiXCR on the multiplex PCR reads. The sample has about 95,000 distinct CDR3 sequences, approximately 42% seen once. The sequenced material came from peripheral blood or thyroid tissue (not recorded which). Every receptor here comes from a woman aged 25 to 39 with Graves' hyperthyroidism.

This clonotype was seen at least ten times. The chain employs TRBV7-3 and TRBJ1-1; D call uncertain. V gave up 3 bases and J gave up 4 bases, with 9 bases separating them. Per germline, CDR1 SGHTA and CDR2 FQGTGA. This CDR3 is built from 13 residues. The CDR3 DNA is TGTGCCAGCAGCTTCCATGGAGGCACTGAAGCTTTCTTT. This translates into CASSFHGGTEAFF.

This clonotype was recorded many times. The chain couples TRBV11-2 to TRBJ2-2, with TRBD1 matching over 8 bases. Germline V lookup: CDR1 SGHAT, CDR2 FQNNGV. The CDR3 consists of 15 residues. The V and J ends lost 2 bases and 4 bases, in that order; junction bases with no gene match: 3. In DNA, the CDR3 is TGTGCCAGCAGCTTAACAGGGGGTAGCACCGGGGAGCTGTTTTTT. Its protein product is CASSLTGGSTGELFF. The variable domain in full, completed from reference TRBV11-2 and TRBJ2-2, reads EAGVAQSPRYKIIEKRQSVAFWCNPISGHATLYWYQQILGQGPKLLIQFQNNGVVDDSQLPKDRFSAERLKGVDSTLKIQPAKLEDSAVYLCASSLTGGSTGELFFGEGSRLTVL.

The table lists this clonotype with a count of one. The chain employs TRBV20-1 and TRBJ2-2; D unresolved. Germline CDR1 and CDR2: DFQATT and SNEGSKA (reference sequence). This CDR3 is built from 10 residues. The germline V and J ends were trimmed by 2 bases and 6 bases, with 1 base remaining between them. The CDR3 protein is CSARPGELFF. The CDR3 coding sequence is TGCAGTGCTAGACCCGGGGAGCTGTTTTTT.

The rearrangement joins TRBV9 to TRBJ2-5; 9 bases match TRBD1. The germline V gene encodes CDR1 SGDLS and CDR2 YYNGEE. The CDR3 is made up of 16 amino acids. The ends lost 4 bases at V and 5 bases at J; junction bases unmatched: 12. CDR3: CASSPWRTGAMETQYF. The CDR3 bases are TGTGCCAGCAGCCCGTGGAGGACAGGGGCTATGGAGACCCAGTACTTC.

In its sample, this clonotype was seen once. As DNA, the CDR3 is TGTGCCAGCAGCGTATCGGGAGGGCAAGAGACCCAGTACTTC. It codes for CASSVSGGQETQYF. J is TRBJ2-5 and V is TRBV9, with 8 bases lining up with TRBD2. This CDR3 contains 14 residues. Germline trimming cut 1 base from V and 2 bases from J; bases unmatched to any gene: 1. Per the germline V gene, CDR1 is SGDLS and CDR2 is YYNGEE.

This clonotype was counted many times. V gene TRBV6-1 combines with J gene TRBJ1-2, with a weak D call TRBD1 (6 bases). This CDR3 region has 13 residues. Germline values: CDR1 MNHNS, CDR2 SASEGT. V lost 3 bases to trimming and J lost 8 bases, with 13 bases between them. The CDR3 nucleotides read TGTGCCAGCAGTGACAGGGGCTCTTCCGGCTACACCTTC. Its protein is CASSDRGSSGYTF.

As for this clonotype: At one of its ends the junction is not consistent with the germline gene, which may arise from a read error. The gene calls are TRBV28 and TRBJ2-5; 8 positions match TRBD1. CDR3 size: 14 residues. Germline CDR1 and CDR2: MDHEN and SYDVKM. CDR3 region: CVSTIQGVKKTQYF. CDR3 nucleotide sequence: TGTGTCAGCACTATACAGGGGGTGAAGAAGACCCAGTACTTC.

This clonotype was picked up many times. The rearrangement uses TRBV6-5 and TRBJ2-7; maybe TRBD2 (7 bases). V was clipped by 0 bases and J by 6 bases, with 12 bases between them. CDR3 length: 14 amino acids. Germline CDR1 is MNHEY and CDR2 is SVGAGI. DNA of the CDR3: TGTGCCAGCAGTTACTCGAACAGGGAGGGCGAGCAGTACTTC. Its translation is CASSYSNREGEQYF.